This T cell receptor beta chain derives from a study of blood T cells in healthy people across ages. Sample-barcoded 5' priming and a J-beta primer mix drove a second PCR of roughly 6 to 12 cycles. A single record per CDR3 protein comes from TCRdb applying MiXCR to the 5' RACE reads. This table holds 1 million or so distinct CDR3 sequences, 40% to 45% found once. The CDR3 contains 21 residues. The germline gives CDR1 MGHDK, CDR2 SYGVNS. Sequenced sample: blood. The genes are TRBV25-1 and TRBJ1-2; TRBD1 matches 8 bases. This clonotype originated in an older woman in good health. Here the CDR3 DNA reads TGTGCTCGAACACCCGTGGACAGGGCGGTAGATTCCCATCACATTAACTATGGCTACACCTTC. It translates to CARTPVDRAVDSHHINYGYTF.